A selection of T cell receptor beta chains follows, all from one sample in a study of T cell responses to AZD1222 COVID-19 vaccine. The assay was immunoSEQ multiplex PCR, and TCRdb's table has in-frame clones only and misses some. This table has roughly 150,000 clones, roughly 90% appearing once. This specimen was peripheral blood, taken 28 days after the second AZD1222 dose. These receptors originate from an adult who received the AZD1222 COVID-19 vaccine. The CDR3 runs from the conserved cysteine through the conserved F or W. D genes are given only for firm matches. A row's size may be missing; if present it is once, few, many or a size class.

abundance: -
v_gene: TRBV5-6
j_gene: TRBJ1-6
d_gene: -
CDR3nt: TGTGCCAGCAGCTTGGGTACAGGTCAGCATTCACCCCTCCACTTT
CDR3aa: CASSLGTGQHSPLHF

abundance: -
v_gene: TRBV5-4
j_gene: TRBJ2-7
d_gene: -
CDR3nt: TGTGCCAGCAGCGTGATGGGATGGAACTCCTACGAGCAGTACTTC
CDR3aa: CASSVMGWNSYEQYF

abundance: -
v_gene: TRBV25-1
j_gene: TRBJ2-7
d_gene: TRBD1
CDR3nt: TGTGCCAGCACTAAGCAACAGGGGTACGAGCAGTACTTC
CDR3aa: CASTKQQGYEQYF

abundance: few
v_gene: TRBV3-1/TRBV3-2
j_gene: TRBJ1-1
d_gene: -
CDR3nt: TGTGCCAGCAGCCAGTTCGGGGAAGCTTTCTTT
CDR3aa: CASSQFGEAFF

abundance: -
v_gene: TRBV7-2
j_gene: TRBJ2-5
d_gene: -
CDR3nt: TGTGCCAGCAGCCCGGGGGTCCAACAAGAGACCCAGTACTTC
CDR3aa: CASSPGVQQETQYF

abundance: few
v_gene: TRBV7-8
j_gene: TRBJ2-7
d_gene: TRBD2
CDR3nt: TGTGCCAGCAACCCAACAGATGCGGGGGACTACGAGCAGTACTTC
CDR3aa: CASNPTDAGDYEQYF

abundance: -
v_gene: TRBV2
j_gene: TRBJ2-5
d_gene: TRBD1
CDR3nt: TGTGCCAGCAGTGAATCAAACAGGGGCCAAGAGACCCAGTACTTC
CDR3aa: CASSESNRGQETQYF

abundance: -
v_gene: TRBV29-1
j_gene: TRBJ1-1
d_gene: TRBD1
CDR3nt: TGCAGCGGATCAACAGGGGGGGGGAACACTGAAGCTTTCTTT
CDR3aa: CSGSTGGGNTEAFF

abundance: -
v_gene: TRBV6-1
j_gene: TRBJ1-5
d_gene: -
CDR3nt: TGTGCCAGCAGTGAAGCCGGGGGGGGCAGTCAGCCCCAGCATTTT
CDR3aa: CASSEAGGGSQPQHF

abundance: -
v_gene: TRBV6-5
j_gene: TRBJ1-2
d_gene: -
CDR3nt: TGTGCCAGCAGTCCGGGAATTAATAACTATGGCTACACCTTC
CDR3aa: CASSPGINNYGYTF

abundance: -
v_gene: TRBV5-1
j_gene: TRBJ1-2
d_gene: TRBD1
CDR3nt: TGCGCCAGCAGAGAGGGACAGGCGAACTATGGCTACACCTTC
CDR3aa: CASREGQANYGYTF